These T cell receptor beta chains were read from a single sample in a study of cytomegalovirus exposure and HLA in healthy donors. Assay used: immunoSEQ multiplex PCR; TCRdb lists only in-frame clones, some missing. The sample has under 300,000 clones, about nine tenths seen once; the top ten hold 1.5% to 2%. Sample: PBMCs. Receptors were obtained from a girl aged 2 to 9 in good health and CMV-seronegative. Both conserved end residues are part of each CDR3. A D gene is named only where the DNA matches it firmly. Not every row has a clone size; where given, it reads once, few, many or a size class.

J	V	size	D	CDR3	DNA
TRBJ2-7	TRBV5-1	-	TRBD2	CASMGYESGDAYEQYF	TGCGCCAGCATGGGATACGAGAGCGGGGATGCCTACGAGCAGTACTTC
TRBJ2-1	TRBV7-2	-	TRBD2	CASSSPTSGNNEQFF	TGTGCCAGCAGCTCCCCGACTAGCGGGAACAATGAGCAGTTCTTC
TRBJ2-7	TRBV5-1	-	TRBD1	CASSPHLRDRIYEQYF	TGCGCCAGCAGCCCCCATCTCCGGGACAGGATCTACGAGCAGTACTTC
TRBJ2-1	TRBV7-9	few	-	CASSFPFGHVAAYNEQFF	TGTGCCAGCAGCTTCCCCTTCGGCCACGTAGCGGCCTACAATGAGCAGTTCTTC
TRBJ2-5	TRBV2	-	TRBD2	CASSEALLREWATQYF	TGTGCCAGCAGTGAAGCGCTTTTGCGGGAGTGGGCGACCCAGTACTTC
TRBJ2-2	TRBV5-1	-	-	CASSLVRVTNTGELFF	TGCGCCAGCAGCTTGGTGAGGGTAACGAACACCGGGGAGCTGTTTTTT
TRBJ2-3	TRBV5-1	-	TRBD2	CASSGPPRGATDTQYF	TGCGCCAGCAGCGGACCCCCGCGGGGGGCCACAGATACGCAGTATTTT
TRBJ2-2	TRBV5-1	-	TRBD1	CASSLNRGNTGELFF	TGCGCCAGCAGCCTCAACAGGGGAAACACCGGGGAGCTGTTTTTT
TRBJ2-5	TRBV10-3	-	-	CAISEAGRNQETQYF	TGTGCCATCAGTGAGGCGGGACGAAACCAAGAGACCCAGTACTTC
TRBJ2-3	TRBV18	-	TRBD2	CASSPPASGGRTDTQYF	TGTGCCAGCTCACCACCGGCTAGCGGGGGGAGAACAGATACGCAGTATTTT
TRBJ2-1	TRBV7-8	once	-	CASSQAGPGSYNEQFF	TGTGCCAGCAGTCAGGCGGGTCCAGGCTCCTACAATGAGCAGTTCTTC
TRBJ2-1	TRBV5-1	-	TRBD2	CASSLGGRGYNEQFF	TGCGCCAGCAGCTTGGGCGGGAGGGGGTACAATGAGCAGTTCTTC
TRBJ1-1	TRBV15	-	TRBD1	CATSGQEINTEAFF	TGTGCCACCAGCGGACAGGAGATAAACACTGAAGCTTTCTTT